The T cell receptor (beta chain) under discussion was sequenced for a study of memory CD4+ T cells and cytomegalovirus serostatus. Single viable CD3+CD4+CD8-CD45RO+ cells were sorted as the memory CD4+ T cells. CMV serostatus came from serum IgG against pp150, pp28, p38, p52. Total CD4+ T cells were enriched by CD4 positive selection. A word on this clone: Its antigen is as yet unknown.

General study results and limits: The CMV-associated TCR signature appears largely within the CD4+ memory repertoire. A US-trained random forest predicted CMV serostatus with median AUC around 0.91.

Here immunoSEQ multiplex PCR was the method, and the copy in TCRdb shows in-frame clones only, minus some. The data show over 65,000 clones, with more than 70% seen just once and around 0.77% held by the top ten. Germline-derived CDR1 and CDR2 are SGDLS and YYNGEE. This CDR3 is built from 17 residues. V gave up 0 bases and J gave up 0 bases; unmatched junction bases: 2. This chain connects TRBV9 to TRBJ2-1, with TRBD2 matching over 11 bases. This TCR derives from an adult in good health and CMV-seronegative. Sequencing used memory CD4+ T cells from blood. CDR3 nucleotide sequence: TGTGCCAGCAGCGTAGGAACTAGCGGGGGCTCCTACAATGAGCAGTTCTTC. Encoded protein: CASSVGTSGGSYNEQFF.